A single sample is the source of the 28 T cell receptor beta chains below, sequenced in a study of OX40 agonist ivuxolimab in advanced cancers. Library method: the immunoSEQ multiplex PCR assay. TCRdb mirrors the immuneACCESS table, restricted to in-frame sequences. Some clones are absent from its copies; in checked studies, under half trace to an unresolved V gene, and the reason for the others is unknown. In this sample the table shows roughly 35,000 clones, 80% to 90% of which occur a single time. In total, the top ten clones hold roughly a fifth of the sample. The sequencing used CD4+ or CD8+ T cells sorted from blood, collected in a trial of the OX40 agonist ivuxolimab. The source is an adult with an advanced solid tumor such as melanoma, head and neck, liver or kidney cancer.

This chain links TRBV27 with TRBJ2-1, with TRBD1 as a possible D gene (6 bases). The germline CDR1 and CDR2 sequences are MNHEY and SMNVEV (reference sequence). V lost 8 bases, J lost 0 bases, and 11 bases lay in between. The CDR3 length is 14 residues. Here the CDR3 DNA reads TGTGCCAGCGGAGCGGACAGCTCCTACAATGAGCAGTTCTTC. Translation: CASGADSSYNEQFF.

This chain links TRBV2 with TRBJ2-2, with TRBD2 matching over 10 bases. Germline V lookup: CDR1 SNHLY, CDR2 FYNNEI. The CDR3 runs to 16 residues. V was clipped by 2 bases and J by 4 bases; unmatched bases: 4. The CDR3 loop is CASSETTSGFTGELFF. In DNA form, the CDR3 reads TGTGCCAGCAGTGAAACGACTAGCGGGTTCACCGGGGAGCTGTTTTTT. Full variable domain (outside the CDR3, taken from reference TRBV2 and TRBJ2-2): EPEVTQTPSHQVTQMGQEVILRCVPISNHLYFYWYRQILGQKVEFLVSFYNNEISEKSEIFDDQFSVERPDGSNFTLKIRSTKLEDSAMYFCASSETTSGFTGELFFGEGSRLTVL.

This clone has just one count. The chain employs TRBV28 and TRBJ2-2; no clear D. The V end lost 1 base, the J end lost 2 bases, and 2 bases lay between the germline ends. The CDR3 sequence is 13 residues long. The germline V gene has CDR1 MDHEN and CDR2 SYDVKM. The CDR3 bases are TGTGCCAGCAGTTTATATAACACCGGGGAGCTGTTTTTT. Amino acids: CASSLYNTGELFF.

This clone was detected only a few times. The chain has TRBV11-1 and TRBJ2-1, with 10 bases lining up with TRBD2. V was pared by 6 bases and J by 6 bases, with 8 bases of the junction left unmatched. The CDR3 covers 15 residues. CDR1 SGHAT and CDR2 FQDESV come from the germline V gene (reference sequence). The DNA of the CDR3 is TGTGCCAGCAGTCGAAGCGGGAGGGCCTTCAATGAGCAGTTCTTC. Protein product: CASSRSGRAFNEQFF.

CDR3 region: CASSEVRATSSNQPQHF. The DNA for the CDR3 is TGTGCCAGCAGTGAGGTAAGAGCAACCTCTAGCAATCAGCCCCAGCATTTT. The chain couples TRBV2 to TRBJ1-5; D unresolved. V shed 3 bases and J shed 0 bases, with 15 bases lying between them. This CDR3 contains 17 residues. The V gene's germline CDR1 is SNHLY and CDR2 FYNNEI.

V is TRBV2 and J is TRBJ2-7; D remains ambiguous. The CDR3 contains 14 residues. The germline V and J ends were trimmed by 3 bases and 4 bases, with 13 bases remaining between them. Germline V CDR1 and CDR2: SNHLY, FYNNEI. This chain's CDR3 is CASSDSWVYYEQYF. The CDR3 DNA sequence: TGTGCCAGCAGTGATAGCTGGGTGTATTACGAGCAGTACTTC.

The V and J genes are TRBV7-2 and TRBJ2-1; D remains unclear. The CDR3 consists of 14 residues. V lost 5 bases and J lost 8, with 16 bases in between. In germline, CDR1 is SGHTA, CDR2 FQGNSA. In nucleotides, the CDR3 is TGTGCCAGCAGCCTCAGCAGCGCCGGCGATGAGCAGTTCTTC. Amino acid sequence: CASSLSSAGDEQFF.

The V call is TRBV11-3, the J call TRBJ2-2; possibly TRBD2 for D (5 bases). The CDR3 sequence is 16 residues long. The germline V gene encodes CDR1 SGHNT and CDR2 YENEEA. Between the trimmed V and J ends, which lost 1 base and 7 bases, there was a span of 16 bases. The CDR3 DNA follows: TGTGCCAGCAGCTTAGTCGCCGGGGTTGGCAACGGGGAGCTGTTTTTT. Residues: CASSLVAGVGNGELFF.

This clone showed up just once. The chain links TRBV7-3 to TRBJ2-3; the match to TRBD2 covers 8 bases. The CDR3 extends over 16 amino acids. The V gene end was trimmed by 2 bases and the J gene end by 3 bases; junction bases not matched to a gene: 7. Germline lookup yields CDR1 SGHTA and CDR2 FQGTGA. The CDR3 sequence: CASSLSSSGPTDTQYF. The CDR3 coding sequence is TGTGCCAGCAGCTTATCTTCTAGCGGGCCTACAGATACGCAGTATTTT.

V usage is TRBV6-1 and J usage is TRBJ1-6; TRBD1 might be the D (6 bases). Germline V gene sequence: CDR1 MNHNS, CDR2 SASEGT. V was shortened by 5 bases and J by 7 bases, with 9 bases between the two germline ends. The CDR3 spans 13 residues. This chain's CDR3 is CASSPQGNSPLHF. Written as DNA, the CDR3 is TGTGCCAGCAGTCCACAGGGAAATTCACCCCTCCACTTT.

This clone was recorded a few times. The gene calls are TRBV18 and TRBJ1-2; D call uncertain. V lost 0 bases and J 7 bases, leaving 9 bases between the germline ends. Germline V CDR1 and CDR2: KGHSH, LQKENI. The CDR3 sequence is 13 residues long. In DNA form, the CDR3 reads TGTGCCAGCTCACCACCCGGCAGGACTGGCTACACCTTC. Its translation is CASSPPGRTGYTF.

J is TRBJ2-5 and V is TRBV28, with D possibly being TRBD1 (5 bases). V was pared by 10 bases and J by 0 bases, with 12 bases between. CDR1 and CDR2 from the germline V gene are MDHEN and SYDVKM. The CDR3 spans 13 residues. The CDR3 DNA follows: TGTGCCACCCTTGGGGCCGACCAAGAGACCCAGTACTTC. Protein: CATLGADQETQYF. The full variable domain, rest sourced from reference TRBV28 and TRBJ2-5, is DVKVTQSSRYLVKRTGEKVFLECVQDMDHENMFWYRQDPGLGLRLIYFSYDVKMKEKGDIPEGYSVSREKKERFSLILESASTNQTSMYLCATLGADQETQYFGPGTRLLVL.

The genes are TRBV5-4 and TRBJ2-5, with TRBD2 matching 7 bases. The germline V gene has CDR1 SGHNT and CDR2 YYREEE (reference sequence). The CDR3 is 15 amino acids. The V gene end was trimmed by 0 bases and the J gene end by 7 bases; junction bases not matched to a gene: 9. CDR3 in amino acids: CASSLGGREGRTQYF. The CDR3 region has the DNA TGTGCCAGCAGCTTGGGGGGCAGGGAGGGTCGGACCCAGTACTTC.

This clone has just one count. V is TRBV9 and J is TRBJ2-3; 8 nucleotides agree with TRBD1. V lost 3 bases, J lost 2 bases, and 11 bases stayed unmatched. CDR1 and CDR2 from the germline V gene are SGDLS and YYNGEE. The CDR3 runs 17 residues. The CDR3 sequence: CASSENQGARLTDTQYF. Here the CDR3 DNA reads TGTGCCAGCAGCGAAAATCAGGGGGCGCGTCTCACAGATACGCAGTATTTT.

The chain employs TRBV2 and TRBJ2-7, with TRBD1 as a possible D gene (6 bases). CDR1 SNHLY and CDR2 FYNNEI come from the germline V gene. The length of the CDR3 is 12 residues. V lost 3 bases, J lost 6 bases, and 9 bases lay in between. The CDR3 sequence is CASSDRGSEQYF. The CDR3 DNA reads as TGTGCCAGCAGTGACAGGGGCTCCGAGCAGTACTTC.

The chain is built from TRBV28 and TRBJ1-1; 7 positions agree with TRBD1. CDR1 and CDR2 (germline): MDHEN, SYDVKM. The CDR3 runs to 17 residues. Unmatched junction bases numbered 13, after V lost 5 bases and J lost 1 base. CDR3 nucleotide sequence: TGTGCCAGCAGTCCCCGCACAGGGGCAAACTCGAACACTGAAGCTTTCTTT. It specifies CASSPRTGANSNTEAFF. Based on the CDR3 plus reference TRBV28 and TRBJ1-1, the full variable domain is DVKVTQSSRYLVKRTGEKVFLECVQDMDHENMFWYRQDPGLGLRLIYFSYDVKMKEKGDIPEGYSVSREKKERFSLILESASTNQTSMYLCASSPRTGANSNTEAFFGQGTRLTVV.

V is TRBV5-1 and J is TRBJ1-1; D not resolved. The ends were cut back, 3 bases at V and 1 base at J, with 13 bases in the middle. This CDR3 region has 15 residues. Germline-derived CDR1 and CDR2 are SGHRS and YFSETQ. This CDR3 reads CASSSGGQKNTEAFF. Here the CDR3 DNA reads TGCGCCAGCAGCTCGGGTGGGCAGAAGAACACTGAAGCTTTCTTT.

J is TRBJ2-3 and V is TRBV5-8; D uncertain. CDR1 and CDR2 (germline): SGHTS, YDEGEE. The CDR3 extends over 12 amino acids. V was pared by 1 base and J by 5 bases, with 5 bases between. CDR3 coding DNA: TGTGCCAGCAGCTTGCTTTTAGATACGCAGTATTTT. This codes for CASSLLLDTQYF.

The genes are TRBV6-6 and TRBJ2-1; 9 nucleotides match TRBD2. J was trimmed by 6 bases and V by 6 bases; bases with no gene match: 12. CDR1 is MNHNY, CDR2 SVGAGI, per germline (reference sequence). The length of the CDR3 is 16 residues. The CDR3, as DNA: TGTGCCAGCAGCCTACAGAATTGGACTAGCGTCAATGAGCAGTTCTTC. Translated: CASSLQNWTSVNEQFF.

The chain carries TRBV2 and TRBJ2-3; 8 positions agree with TRBD2. Germline V CDR1 and CDR2: SNHLY, FYNNEI. The CDR3 loop spans 17 amino acids. The ends lost 7 bases at V and 0 bases at J; junction bases unmatched: 12. The CDR3 spells CASMPPGGGPSTDTQYF. The CDR3 DNA reads as TGTGCCAGCATGCCCCCGGGCGGGGGGCCTAGCACAGATACGCAGTATTTT.

The V call is TRBV6-1, the J call TRBJ1-5, with D unresolved. From germline, CDR1 is MNHNS and CDR2 SASEGT. The CDR3 consists of 13 residues. V gave up 6 bases and J gave up 4 bases, with 10 bases separating them. CDR3 DNA: TGTGCCAGCAGGGGGTCTAGAAATCAGCCCCAGCATTTT. Translation: CASRGSRNQPQHF.

This clone showed up just once. The rearrangement joins TRBV6-4 to TRBJ2-7; D may be TRBD1 (5 bases). CDR1 and CDR2 (germline): MRHNA, SNTAGT. Between the trimmed V and J ends, which lost 5 bases and 4 bases, there was a span of 15 bases. The CDR3 runs to 14 residues. The chain's CDR3 is CASSSQGKRYEQYF. DNA for the CDR3: TGTGCCAGCAGTTCCCAGGGAAAGAGGTACGAGCAGTACTTC.

The V gene is TRBV7-8, the J gene TRBJ1-4; D remains ambiguous. The CDR3 totals 16 residues. V gave up 7 bases and J gave up 5 bases, with 20 bases separating them. Germline V gene data show CDR1 as SGHVS and CDR2 as FQNEAQ. DNA of the CDR3: TGTGCCAGCATCTTGACCGAAAGGACTGAGAATGAAAAACTGTTTTTT. Translation: CASILTERTENEKLFF.

V usage is TRBV19 and J usage is TRBJ2-3; D is possibly TRBD1 or TRBD2 (5 bases each). With 9 bases removed from V and 4 bases from J, the gap between germline ends came to 14 bases. CDR1 and CDR2 (germline): LNHDA, SQIVND (reference sequence). The CDR3 consists of 13 residues. The CDR3 DNA reads TGTGCCAGCCAGGTCCGGGGCGCAGATACGCAGTATTTT. This gives the protein CASQVRGADTQYF.

The V call is TRBV27, the J call TRBJ2-5, with 8 bases fitting TRBD1. V dropped 5 bases and J dropped 6; count of bases not matched to a gene: 11. The CDR3 extends over 15 amino acids. Germline CDR1 MNHEY, CDR2 SMNVEV (reference sequence). This chain's CDR3 is CASSPGQGLGQTQYF. The CDR3 coding sequence is TGTGCCAGCAGTCCCGGACAGGGACTGGGGCAGACCCAGTACTTC.

The rearrangement links TRBV18 to TRBJ1-4, with unresolved D. The CDR3 sequence is 15 residues long. V was trimmed by 6 bases and J by 0 bases, leaving 11 bases between them. The V gene's germline CDR1 is KGHSH and CDR2 LQKENI. CDR3 in amino acids: CASSSSRSTNEKLFF. In DNA, the CDR3 is TGTGCCAGCTCCAGTAGCAGGTCAACTAATGAAAAACTGTTTTTT.

The rearrangement joins TRBV7-2 to TRBJ1-5; no firm D call. V shed 3 bases and J shed 3 bases, with 6 bases lying between them. Germline V CDR1 and CDR2: SGHTA, FQGNSA. This CDR3 region has 13 residues. As DNA, the CDR3 is TGTGCCAGCAGCTTCTCATACAATCAGCCCCAGCATTTT. Protein sequence: CASSFSYNQPQHF.

J is TRBJ1-2 and V is TRBV6-5; D is undetermined. The CDR3 spans 11 residues. Germline V gene lookup returns CDR1 MNHEY and CDR2 SVGAGI. Trimming cost V 7 bases and J 8 bases, with 11 bases left between them. CDR3 DNA: TGTGCCAGCAAGGAGGGAAGGGGCTACACCTTC. This encodes CASKEGRGYTF.